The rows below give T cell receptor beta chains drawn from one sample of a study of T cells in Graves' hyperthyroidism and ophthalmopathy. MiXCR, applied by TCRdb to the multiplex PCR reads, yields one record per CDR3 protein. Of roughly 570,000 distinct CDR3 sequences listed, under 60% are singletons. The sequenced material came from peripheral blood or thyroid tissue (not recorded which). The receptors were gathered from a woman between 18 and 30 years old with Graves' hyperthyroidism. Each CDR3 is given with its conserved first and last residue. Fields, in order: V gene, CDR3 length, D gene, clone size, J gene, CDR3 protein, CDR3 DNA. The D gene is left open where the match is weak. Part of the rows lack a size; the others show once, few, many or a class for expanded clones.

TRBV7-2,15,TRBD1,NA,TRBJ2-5,CASSIDRGLGRTQYF,TGTGCCAGCAGCATTGACAGGGGCCTTGGAAGGACCCAGTACTTC
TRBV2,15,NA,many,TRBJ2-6,CATSGASSGANVLTF,TGTGCCACCTCAGGCGCGAGCTCTGGGGCCAACGTCCTGACTTTC
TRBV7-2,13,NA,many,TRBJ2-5,CASSSNGVETQYF,TGTGCCAGCAGCTCAAACGGGGTGGAGACCCAGTACTTC
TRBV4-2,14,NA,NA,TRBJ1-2,CASSQEDSSYGYTF,TGTGCCAGCAGCCAAGAGGACAGCTCCTATGGCTACACCTTC
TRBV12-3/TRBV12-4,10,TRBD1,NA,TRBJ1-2,CATKGQVYTF,TGTGCCACCAAGGGACAGGTGTACACCTTC
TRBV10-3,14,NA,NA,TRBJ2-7,CATQLGTGYYEQYF,TGTGCCACCCAGCTCGGCACAGGGTACTACGAGCAGTACTTC
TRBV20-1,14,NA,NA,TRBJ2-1,CSARDHGGENEQFF,TGCAGTGCTAGAGATCATGGGGGCGAAAATGAGCAGTTCTTC
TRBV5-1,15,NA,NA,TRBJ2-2,CASSLGGVNTGELSW,TGCGCCAGCAGCTTGGGCGGGGTGAACACCGGGGAGCTGTCTTGG
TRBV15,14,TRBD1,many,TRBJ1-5,CATGDRGGSQPQHF,TGTGCCACCGGAGACAGGGGTGGAAGTCAGCCCCAGCATTTT
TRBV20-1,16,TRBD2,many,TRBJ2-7,CSARESSGRPTYEQYF,TGCAGTGCTAGAGAGAGTAGCGGGAGGCCTACCTACGAGCAGTACTTC
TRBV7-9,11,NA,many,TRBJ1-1,CASSVATEAFF,TGTGCCAGCAGTGTAGCTACTGAAGCTTTCTTT
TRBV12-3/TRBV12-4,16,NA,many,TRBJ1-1,CASSLALVRGNTEAFF,TGTGCCAGCAGTTTAGCGCTAGTCAGGGGGAACACTGAAGCTTTCTTT
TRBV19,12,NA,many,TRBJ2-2,CASSPGSGELFF,TGTGCCAGTAGTCCTGGTTCCGGGGAGCTGTTTTTT
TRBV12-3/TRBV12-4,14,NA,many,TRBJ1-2,CASSSSGLPGGYTF,TGTGCCAGCAGTTCCTCGGGCCTTCCAGGGGGCTACACCTTC
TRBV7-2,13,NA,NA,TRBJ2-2,CASSRFRTGELFF,TGCGCCAGCAGCCGCTTTCGGACAGGGGAGCTGTTTTTT
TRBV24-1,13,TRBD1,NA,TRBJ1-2,CVTRSGQGGGYTF,TGTGTCACACGCTCGGGACAGGGGGGTGGCTACACCTTC
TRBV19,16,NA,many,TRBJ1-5,CASSIFRVESNQPQHF,TGTGCCAGTAGTATATTTCGGGTGGAATCCAATCAGCCCCAGCATTTT
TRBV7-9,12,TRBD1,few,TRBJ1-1,CADRGPGTEAFF,TGTGCCGACAGGGGGCCGGGCACTGAAGCTTTCTTT
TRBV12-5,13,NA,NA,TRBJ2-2,CASGLVDTGELFF,TGTGCTAGTGGTTTGGTGGACACCGGGGAGCTGTTTTTT
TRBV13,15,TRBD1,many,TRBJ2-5,CASSSGQGNFETQYF,TGTGCCAGCAGCTCGGGACAGGGAAACTTTGAGACCCAGTACTTC
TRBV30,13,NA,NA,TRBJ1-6,CAWSEQDNSPLHF,TGTGCCTGGAGTGAACAGGATAATTCACCCCTCCACTTT
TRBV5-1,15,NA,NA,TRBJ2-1,CASTLGAGLENEQFF,TGCGCCAGCACCTTGGGGGCGGGACTGGAGAATGAGCAGTTCTTC
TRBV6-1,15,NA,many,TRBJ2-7,CASSEELYRSYEQYF,TGTGCCAGCAGTGAAGAGTTGTACAGGAGCTACGAGCAGTACTTC
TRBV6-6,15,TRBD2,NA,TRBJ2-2,CASRGLAGFTGELFF,TGTGCCAGCAGGGGACTAGCGGGATTCACCGGGGAGCTGTTTTTT
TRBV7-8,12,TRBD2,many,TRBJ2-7,CASSSGIHEQYF,TGTGCCAGCAGCAGCGGGATTCACGAGCAGTACTTC
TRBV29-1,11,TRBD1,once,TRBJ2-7,CSVEGQGESYF,TGCAGCGTTGAAGGGCAGGGGGAGTCCTACTTC
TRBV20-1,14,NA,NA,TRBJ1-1,CSARSRGPDTEAFF,TGCAGTGCTAGAAGCCGGGGTCCTGACACTGAAGCTTTCTTT
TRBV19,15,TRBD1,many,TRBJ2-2,CASSGWLGQGEELFF,TGTGCCAGTAGTGGATGGTTGGGACAGGGTGAAGAGCTGTTTTTT
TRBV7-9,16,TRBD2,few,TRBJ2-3,CASSFRSGTSTDTQYF,TGTGCCAGCAGCTTTAGGAGCGGGACGAGCACAGATACGCAGTATTTT